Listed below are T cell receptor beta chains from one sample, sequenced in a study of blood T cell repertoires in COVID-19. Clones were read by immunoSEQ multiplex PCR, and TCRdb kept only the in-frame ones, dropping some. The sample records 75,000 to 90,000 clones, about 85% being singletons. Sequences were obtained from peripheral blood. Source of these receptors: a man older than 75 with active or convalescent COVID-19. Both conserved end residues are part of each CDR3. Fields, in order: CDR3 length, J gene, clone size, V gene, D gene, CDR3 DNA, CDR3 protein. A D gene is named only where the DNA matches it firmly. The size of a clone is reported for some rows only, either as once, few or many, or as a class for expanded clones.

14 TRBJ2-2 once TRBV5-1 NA TGCGCCAGCAGCTTCGGGGGGAACACCGGGGAGCTGTTTTTT CASSFGGNTGELFF
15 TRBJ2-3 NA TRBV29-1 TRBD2 TGCAGCGTTCATGGAGCGGGAGCGGGGACAGATACGCAGTATTTT CSVHGAGAGTDTQYF
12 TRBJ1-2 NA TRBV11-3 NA TGTGCCAGCAGCCCCTCCTACTATGGCTACACCTTC CASSPSYYGYTF
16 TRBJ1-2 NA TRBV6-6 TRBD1 TGTGCCAGCAGTTACTCCCCGGACAGGTCTAACTATGGCTACACCTTC CASSYSPDRSNYGYTF
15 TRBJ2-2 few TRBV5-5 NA TGTGCCAGCAGCCAGGGTGCTACAAACACCGGGGAGCTGTTTTTT CASSQGATNTGELFF
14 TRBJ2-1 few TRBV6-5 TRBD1 TGTGCCAGCTCGGATTTTCAGGGGGCGGATGAGCAGTTCTTC CASSDFQGADEQFF
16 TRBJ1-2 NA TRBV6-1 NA TGTGCCAGCAGTGAAGCGCTGGGTGGCGGTAACTATGGCTACACCTTC CASSEALGGGNYGYTF
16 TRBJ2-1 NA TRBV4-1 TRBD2 TGCGCCAGCAGCCAAGAATTCCTAGCGGGAGCCAATGAGCAGTTCTTC CASSQEFLAGANEQFF
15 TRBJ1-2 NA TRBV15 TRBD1 TGTGCCACCAGCAGGTCACCCGGGACAGGCTATGGCTACACCTTC CATSRSPGTGYGYTF
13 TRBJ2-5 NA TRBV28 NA TGTGCCAGCAGTTTTTCCTGGGAGGAGACCCAGTACTTC CASSFSWEETQYF
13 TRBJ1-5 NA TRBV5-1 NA TGCGCCAGCAGCTTGGGTAGCAATCGGCCCCAGCATTTT CASSLGSNRPQHF
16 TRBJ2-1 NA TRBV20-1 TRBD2 TGCAGTGCTAGTAGAACTAGCGGGGGGGTTAACAATGAGCAGTTCTTC CSASRTSGGVNNEQFF
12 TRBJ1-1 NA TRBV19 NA TGTGCCAGTAGGAACACTGGGGCCACAGCTTTCTTT CASRNTGATAFF
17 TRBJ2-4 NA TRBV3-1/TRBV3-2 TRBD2 TGTGCCAGCAGCCGAGAGACCGCACTAGCGGGGAAAAACATTCAGTACTTC CASSRETALAGKNIQYF
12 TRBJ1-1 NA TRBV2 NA TGTGCCAAGGGTGGGAGGAACACTGAAGCTTTCTTT CAKGGRNTEAFF
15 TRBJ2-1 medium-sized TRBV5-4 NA TGTGCCAGCAGCGTCGGGGGTAGTCCCTACAATGAGCAGTTCTTC CASSVGGSPYNEQFF
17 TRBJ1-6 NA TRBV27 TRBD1 TGTGCCAGCAGTTTAATCTCGCAGGGGGCCCTTAATTCACCCCTCCACTTT CASSLISQGALNSPLHF
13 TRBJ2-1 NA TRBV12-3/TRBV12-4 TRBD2 TGTGCCAGCAGCCTTCGGTGGGGGGGTGAGCAGTTCTTC CASSLRWGGEQFF
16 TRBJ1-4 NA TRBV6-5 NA TGTGCCAGCAGTTACTCGTGGCGGGGTATTAATGAAAAACTGTTTTTT CASSYSWRGINEKLFF
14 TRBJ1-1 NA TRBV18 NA TGTGCCAGCTCACTGCAGGGGCGAACCTCTGAAGCTTTCTTT CASSLQGRTSEAFF
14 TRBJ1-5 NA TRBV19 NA TGTGCCAGTACCCCGGGCCCTGGGGCTCAGCCCCAGCATTTT CASTPGPGAQPQHF
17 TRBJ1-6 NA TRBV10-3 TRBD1 TGTGCCATCAGTGAGGGGGGTGGAGGGACAGGGGATTCACCCCTCCACTTT CAISEGGGGTGDSPLHF
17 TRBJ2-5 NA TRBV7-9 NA TGTGCCAGCAGCTTAGACGTGGGACAAGCGTACCAAGAGACCCAGTACTTC CASSLDVGQAYQETQYF
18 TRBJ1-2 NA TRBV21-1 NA TGTGCCAGCAGCAAAGTTGCGTCAGGTCCAGAATGGGACTATGGCTACACCTTC CASSKVASGPEWDYGYTF
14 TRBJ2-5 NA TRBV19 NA TGTGCCAGTAGTATTAGTCGCATCCAAGAGACCCAGTACTTC CASSISRIQETQYF
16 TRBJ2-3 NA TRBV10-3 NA TGTGCCACAACCTTGGCCCCCGGGGGTAGCACAGATACGCAGTATTTT CATTLAPGGSTDTQYF
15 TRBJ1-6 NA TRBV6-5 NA TGTGCCAGCATCTATACTGAGACCTATAATTCACCCCTCCACTTT CASIYTETYNSPLHF
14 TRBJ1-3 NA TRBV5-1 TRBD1 TGCGCCAGCAGCACGACAGGGGAGGGAAACACCATATATTTT CASSTTGEGNTIYF
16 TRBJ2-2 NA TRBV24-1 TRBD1 TGTGCCACCAGTGACAGACAGGGAAAATTGGCCGGGGAGCTGTTTTTT CATSDRQGKLAGELFF
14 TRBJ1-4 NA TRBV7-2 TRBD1 TGTGCCAGCAGCTTTGGAGGGGGCGGAGAAAAACTGTTTTTT CASSFGGGGEKLFF
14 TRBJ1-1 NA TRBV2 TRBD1 TGTGCCAGCAGGACCGGGACAGGGAAGACTGAAGCTTTCTTT CASRTGTGKTEAFF
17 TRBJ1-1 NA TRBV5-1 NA TGCGCCAGCAGCTCACTACAGGGTTGGTCGGATGCCACTGAAGCTTTCTTT CASSSLQGWSDATEAFF
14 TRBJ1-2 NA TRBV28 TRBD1 TGTGCCAGCAGTTCCCCGGGACAGACTTATGGCTACACCTTC CASSSPGQTYGYTF
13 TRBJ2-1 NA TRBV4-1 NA TGCGCCAGCAGCCACTTAACGGACAATGAGCAGTTCTTC CASSHLTDNEQFF
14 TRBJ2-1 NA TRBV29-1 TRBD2 TGCAGCGTTGAACCGGGTAGCGGGAGAAATGAGCAGTTCTTC CSVEPGSGRNEQFF